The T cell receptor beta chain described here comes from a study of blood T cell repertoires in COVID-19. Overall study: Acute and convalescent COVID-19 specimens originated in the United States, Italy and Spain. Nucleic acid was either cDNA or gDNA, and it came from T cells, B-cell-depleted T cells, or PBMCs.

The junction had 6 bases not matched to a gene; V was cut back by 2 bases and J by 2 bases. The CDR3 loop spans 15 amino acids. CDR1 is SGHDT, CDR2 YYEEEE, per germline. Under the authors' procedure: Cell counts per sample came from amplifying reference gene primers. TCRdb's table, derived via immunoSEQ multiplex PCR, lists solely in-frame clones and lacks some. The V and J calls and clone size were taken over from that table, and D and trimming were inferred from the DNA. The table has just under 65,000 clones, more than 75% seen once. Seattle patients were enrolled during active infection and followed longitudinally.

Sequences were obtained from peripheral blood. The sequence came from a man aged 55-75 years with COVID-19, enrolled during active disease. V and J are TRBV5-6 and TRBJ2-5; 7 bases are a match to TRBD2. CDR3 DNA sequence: TGTGCCAGCAGCTTAAGCAGCGGGACTCAAGAGACCCAGTACTTC. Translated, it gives CASSLSSGTQETQYF.